Listed below are T cell receptor beta chains from one sample, sequenced in a study of blood T cells in healthy people across ages. TCRdb re-called the 5' RACE reads with MiXCR, one entry per CDR3 protein. The table shows about 1,400,000 distinct CDR3 sequences, with roughly 59% occurring only once. What was sequenced was blood. These receptors were taken from a man aged 18 to 30 in good health. Each CDR3 is given with its conserved first and last residue. D genes are given only for firm matches. Some rows have no size entry. The others give once, few or many, or a class for an expanded clone.

d_gene | abundance | j_gene | v_gene | CDR3nt | CDR3aa
- | - | TRBJ1-1 | TRBV20-1 | TGCAGTGCTAGGTTCCAGGGGTATGGCACTGAAGCTTTCTTT | CSARFQGYGTEAFF
TRBD2 | once | TRBJ2-3 | TRBV5-1 | TGCGCCAGCAGCTTGTTGGTAGGACTAGCGGGAGAAGATACGCAGTATTTT | CASSLLVGLAGEDTQYF
- | - | TRBJ1-1 | TRBV6-5 | TGTGCCAGCAGTTTTGGCAGATACACTGAAGCTTTCTTT | CASSFGRYTEAFF
TRBD1 | once | TRBJ2-5 | TRBV6-2/TRBV6-3 | TGTGCCAGCAGTCACGGGACAGGGAGGCTTGAGACCCAGTACTTC | CASSHGTGRLETQYF
TRBD1 | - | TRBJ2-7 | TRBV27 | TGTGTCAGCAGTTTACCGATGGACAGGGCCTACTACGAGCAGTACTTC | CVSSLPMDRAYYEQYF
- | - | TRBJ2-2 | TRBV20-1 | TGCAGTGCTAGGAGGGAGCGGGACACCGGGGAGCTGTTTTTT | CSARRERDTGELFF
- | - | TRBJ1-1 | TRBV6-1 | TGTGCCAGCAGTCGACCCCCAAGGACTGAAGCTTTCTTT | CASSRPPRTEAFF
- | - | TRBJ2-5 | TRBV7-9 | TGTGCCGGCAGCTTTCTTGGTAGCCACCAAGAGACCCAGTACTTC | CAGSFLGSHQETQYF
- | - | TRBJ1-4 | TRBV6-2/TRBV6-3 | TGTGCCAGCCAGGCCAGGCGAAATGAAAAACTGTTTTTT | CASQARRNEKLFF
- | many | TRBJ1-1 | TRBV4-1 | TGCGCCAGCAGCCAAGATCCGGGGATGAACACTGAAGCTTTCTTT | CASSQDPGMNTEAFF
- | - | TRBJ1-2 | TRBV6-5 | TGTGCCAGCAGTTACGATGGGGCGCGCTACACCTTC | CASSYDGARYTF
- | - | TRBJ1-4 | TRBV7-9 | TGTGCCAGCAGCCCCTGGGGGGCTAATGAAAAACTGTTTTTT | CASSPWGANEKLFF
- | - | TRBJ1-2 | TRBV5-1 | TGCGCCAGCAGCTTTTTACAGGGCGCTAACTATGGCTACACCTTC | CASSFLQGANYGYTF
- | - | TRBJ1-2 | TRBV27 | TGTGCCAGCAGACAACAGGGTTTCTCTGGCTACACCTTC | CASRQQGFSGYTF
- | few | TRBJ2-3 | TRBV6-2/TRBV6-3 | TGTGCCAGCGTTCAAGGCGACACAGATACGCAGTATTTT | CASVQGDTDTQYF
TRBD2 | - | TRBJ2-3 | TRBV2 | TGTGCCAGCAACCAGCGGGAGGTATCTTGGGGCACAGATACGCAGTATTTT | CASNQREVSWGTDTQYF
- | - | TRBJ2-6 | TRBV9 | TGTGCCAGCAGCGCCTGGGGCCTCTCTGGGGCCAACGTCCTGACTTTC | CASSAWGLSGANVLTF
- | once | TRBJ2-7 | TRBV12-3/TRBV12-4 | TGTGCCAGCAGCCCAAGAGTCACCTACGAGCAGTACTTC | CASSPRVTYEQYF
- | few | TRBJ2-4 | TRBV12-3/TRBV12-4 | TGTGCCAGCAGTTTCAACAGGGCCAAAAACATTCAGTACTTC | CASSFNRAKNIQYF
- | few | TRBJ1-2 | TRBV12-3/TRBV12-4 | TGTGCCACATACACCCCGGGGAGGAGAGATGGCTACACCTTC | CATYTPGRRDGYTF
- | once | TRBJ2-5 | TRBV24-1 | TGTGCCACCCCTAGGCAGGGGGGACAAGAGACCCAGTACTTC | CATPRQGGQETQYF
- | once | TRBJ1-2 | TRBV25-1 | TGTGCCAGCAGTGATTCCCACAGGGATGATGGCTACACCTTC | CASSDSHRDDGYTF
- | - | TRBJ2-7 | TRBV27 | TGTGCCACTAGCGAGGGGAACGAGCAGTACTTC | CATSEGNEQYF
- | - | TRBJ2-3 | TRBV7-9 | TGTGCCAGCAGCTTAGCTAGTCTTAAAACAGATACGCAGTATTTT | CASSLASLKTDTQYF
- | few | TRBJ1-5 | TRBV6-6 | TGTGCCAGCGGGCAGGTCAATCAGCCCCAGCATTTT | CASGQVNQPQHF